This is a list of T cell receptor beta chains from one sample in a study of blood T cell repertoires in COVID-19. Libraries were prepared by immunoSEQ multiplex PCR; TCRdb keeps only in-frame clonotypes and omits some of them. Of hundreds of thousands of clones in the sample, around four fifths were seen once. Sequencing input: peripheral blood. The source of these receptors is a woman older than 75 with active or convalescent COVID-19. The conserved cysteine and the conserved F or W are not part of the CDR3 here. Each record gives: V gene, CDR3 protein.

TRBV5-1,ASSLASRAEQY
TRBV15,ATRGQGAHEQY
TRBV27,ASSSGLAPRTDTQY
TRBV5-1,ASSPRTSGRHTDTQY
TRBV5-6,ASSPRGPVTDTQY
TRBV27,ATHQGQGSYNEQF
TRBV7-2,ASSLLAAPYNEQF
TRBV30,AWNRDRGNEQY
TRBV5-1,ASSLTSGSPFVYEQY
TRBV24-1,ATSDFGGGDTQY
TRBV18,ASSPQTDEKLF
TRBV30,AWSGKGTGHQPQH
TRBV6-6,ASSPAGTSYGYT
TRBV5-1,ASSLDGLGSPLH
TRBV7-8,ASSRDRVEKLF